These 25 T cell receptor beta chains were all obtained from the same sample, sequenced in a study of shared clonotypes between healthy human individuals. Assay: immunoSEQ multiplex PCR; the TCRdb copy retains only in-frame clones and omits some. The table lists millions of clones, roughly 91% of them singletons, with 1.5% to 2% in the top ten. Terminally differentiated effector memory CD45RA+ cells were left out of the naive CD8 fraction, which was CD45RO-negative and positively selected for CCR7. Sequences were obtained from naive CD8+ T cells from PBMCs. These receptors originate from a man younger than 35 in good health. Some clones in this sample may be carry-over from other donors' samples.

The chain joins TRBV9 to TRBJ2-7; TRBD2 matches at 14 bases. V lost 3 bases, J lost 7 bases, and 6 bases stayed unmatched. The CDR3 sequence is 15 residues long. CDR1 SGDLS and CDR2 YYNGEE come from the germline V gene. CDR3 loop: CASSGGTSGSDEQYF. Here the CDR3 DNA reads TGTGCCAGCAGCGGTGGGACTAGCGGGAGTGATGAGCAGTACTTC.

The rearrangement uses TRBV7-3 and TRBJ2-3, with D perhaps assigned TRBD1 or TRBD2 (5 bases each). Germline lookup yields CDR1 SGHTA and CDR2 FQGTGA. This CDR3 region has 15 residues. V shed 6 bases and J shed 4 bases, with 17 bases lying between them. CDR3 loop: CASSSGDRVPDTQYF. For the CDR3, the DNA is TGTGCCAGCAGTTCCGGGGACCGGGTGCCAGATACGCAGTATTTT.

The rearrangement joins TRBV5-1 to TRBJ2-7; 7 nucleotides match TRBD2. J was trimmed by 0 bases and V by 4 bases; bases with no gene match: 7. CDR3 length: 15 amino acids. Germline loops: CDR1 SGHRS, CDR2 YFSETQ. The CDR3 coding sequence is TGCGCCAGCAGCGCGACTAGCAGGACCTCCTACGAGCAGTACTTC. It yields the protein CASSATSRTSYEQYF.

Remarks on this clone: A clone one base away is much larger, so this may be a read error. The chain couples TRBV11-2 to TRBJ2-2; no firm D call. The CDR3 extends over 12 amino acids. In germline, CDR1 is SGHAT, CDR2 FQNNGV. Trimming removed 5 bases at V and 1 base at J, with 2 bases between. CDR3 coding DNA: TGTGCCAGCAGCGGGAACACCGGGGAGCTGTTTTTT. Protein sequence: CASSGNTGELFF.

The chain links TRBV19 to TRBJ2-5, with 8 nucleotides matching TRBD1. The germline V gene encodes CDR1 LNHDA and CDR2 SQIVND (reference sequence). J lost 6 bases, V lost 6 bases, and 9 bases had no gene match. The CDR3 consists of 14 residues. CDR3 protein: CASRTGDGPQTQYF. CDR3 DNA sequence: TGTGCCAGTAGGACAGGGGACGGTCCCCAGACCCAGTACTTC.

The chain carries TRBV7-9 and TRBJ1-2; D gene uncertain. Germline values: CDR1 SEHNR, CDR2 FQNEAQ (reference sequence). V was clipped by 5 bases and J by 8 bases, with 15 bases between them. This CDR3 has 13 amino acids. The CDR3 DNA is TGTGCCAGCAGCCCCAGACCCTGGGAAGGCTACACCTTC. Translating gives CASSPRPWEGYTF.

The chain employs TRBV2 and TRBJ1-1, with D perhaps TRBD1 (5 bases). From germline, CDR1 is SNHLY and CDR2 FYNNEI. V gave up 7 bases and J gave up 7 bases, with 13 bases separating them. This CDR3 has 12 residues. The CDR3 DNA is TGTGCCAGCATGGGGCTAAAGCTTGAAGCTTTCTTT. This codes for CASMGLKLEAFF.

This rearrangement joins TRBV12-5 to TRBJ2-2, with no clear D. V lost 6 bases and J 7 bases, leaving 3 bases between the germline ends. Germline lookup yields CDR1 LGHNT and CDR2 FRNRAP. The CDR3 length is 10 residues. This chain's CDR3 is CASGGGELFF. The CDR3 bases are TGTGCTAGTGGAGGCGGGGAGCTGTTTTTT.

The chain is built from TRBV7-6 and TRBJ2-7; D unclear. The CDR3 length is 13 residues. Germline CDR1 SGHVS, CDR2 FNYEAQ. Deletions cut 0 bases from V and 9 bases from J, with 12 bases between. CDR3: CASSLAVGWGQYF. CDR3 nucleotides: TGTGCCAGCAGCTTAGCTGTAGGGTGGGGGCAGTACTTC.

The chain couples TRBV28 to TRBJ2-7, with 7 bases matching TRBD2. Germline CDR1 is MDHEN and CDR2 is SYDVKM. The CDR3 is 19 amino acids. V dropped 5 bases and J dropped 3; count of bases not matched to a gene: 22. The CDR3 DNA reads TGTGCCAGCAGTCCCCGGGGCGGCGGGATAGCGGGTTCAGACTACGAGCAGTACTTC. This gives the protein CASSPRGGGIAGSDYEQYF.

This chain joins TRBV27 and TRBJ2-6, with 12 bases aligning to TRBD1. The junction had 13 bases not matched to a gene; V was cut back by 5 bases and J by 2 bases. The germline gives CDR1 MNHEY, CDR2 SMNVEV (reference sequence). The CDR3 sequence is 20 residues long. The CDR3 coding sequence is TGTGCCAGCAGTGGCTGGGCCTCCGGGACAGGGGGCGCTGGGGCCAACGTCCTGACTTTC. This gives the protein CASSGWASGTGGAGANVLTF. Full variable domain (outside the CDR3, taken from reference TRBV27 and TRBJ2-6): EAQVTQNPRYLITVTGKKLTVTCSQNMNHEYMSWYRQDPGLGLRQIYYSMNVEVTDKGDVPEGYKVSRKEKRNFPLILESPSPNQTSLYFCASSGWASGTGGAGANVLTFGAGSRLTVL.

This chain uses TRBV7-9 with TRBJ2-5, with D perhaps matching TRBD2 (5 bases). This CDR3 comprises 13 residues. Per germline, CDR1 SEHNR and CDR2 FQNEAQ (reference sequence). Trimming shortened V by 5 bases and J by 5 bases, and 12 bases separated the two germline ends. The CDR3 reads CASSPRSGETQYF. DNA of the CDR3: TGTGCCAGCAGCCCGAGATCGGGGGAGACCCAGTACTTC.

The chain joins TRBV6-5 to TRBJ1-1, with D possibly being TRBD1 (6 bases). Trimming left V 1 base short and J 8 bases short, with 8 bases between. The germline CDR1 and CDR2 sequences are MNHEY and SVGAGI. The CDR3 contains 12 residues. For the CDR3, the DNA is TGTGCCAGCAGTTACTTTGGGGGCGAAGCTTTCTTT. Its protein is CASSYFGGEAFF.

DNA of the CDR3: TGTGCCAGCAGCTTAGGTCCGGGGTCCAACGAGCAGTACTTC. Translated, it gives CASSLGPGSNEQYF. The chain links TRBV11-2 to TRBJ2-7, with TRBD2 as a possible D gene (5 bases). The CDR3 runs 14 residues. Trimming pared 1 base from V and 5 bases from J, leaving 12 bases between. CDR1 and CDR2 (germline): SGHAT, FQNNGV. Looking up the rest from reference TRBV11-2 and TRBJ2-7 gives the full variable domain: EAGVAQSPRYKIIEKRQSVAFWCNPISGHATLYWYQQILGQGPKLLIQFQNNGVVDDSQLPKDRFSAERLKGVDSTLKIQPAKLEDSAVYLCASSLGPGSNEQYFGPGTRLTVT.

Concerning this clone: Other DNA sequences within the sample encode an identical CDR3. The chain carries TRBV4-2 and TRBJ2-7; 13 bases fit TRBD2. J lost 2 bases, V lost 4 bases, and 2 bases had no gene match. The CDR3 spans 15 residues. Germline V gene data show CDR1 as LGHNA and CDR2 as YNFKEQ. The CDR3 sequence: CASSPGLAGAYEQYF. CDR3 sequence (DNA): TGTGCCAGCAGCCCCGGACTAGCGGGAGCCTACGAGCAGTACTTC.

The rearrangement uses TRBV27 and TRBJ2-1, with D possibly being TRBD1 or TRBD2 (5 bases each). Trimming removed 4 bases from V and 9 bases from J, with 16 bases in between. The germline CDR1 and CDR2 sequences are MNHEY and SMNVEV (reference sequence). CDR3 length: 14 amino acids. As DNA, the CDR3 is TGTGCCAGCAGTTGGGGGAAGGCGGCCGGTGAGCAGTTCTTC. This gives the protein CASSWGKAAGEQFF.

The V gene is TRBV7-9, the J gene TRBJ2-7; D gene unclear. V was cut by 1 base and J by 3 bases, with 10 bases left in between. This CDR3 has 14 residues. CDR1 and CDR2 (germline): SEHNR, FQNEAQ (reference sequence). CDR3 protein: CASSLGAFDYEQYF. Here the CDR3 DNA reads TGTGCCAGCAGCTTAGGGGCGTTTGACTACGAGCAGTACTTC.

This chain joins TRBV15 and TRBJ2-5, with D tentatively TRBD1 (6 bases). CDR3 size: 16 residues. Germline V gene lookup returns CDR1 LNHNV and CDR2 YYDKDF (reference sequence). V shed 3 bases and J shed 1 base, with 15 bases lying between them. CDR3 residues: CATSRTGRATQETQYF. The CDR3 nucleotides read TGTGCCACCAGCAGGACAGGCCGGGCCACCCAAGAGACCCAGTACTTC. The full variable domain, its missing parts supplied by reference TRBV15 and TRBJ2-5, is DAMVIQNPRYQVTQFGKPVTLSCSQTLNHNVMYWYQQKSSQAPKLLFHYYDKDFNNEADTPDNFQSRRPNTSFCFLDIRSPGLGDTAMYLCATSRTGRATQETQYFGPGTRLLVL.

The genes are TRBV27 and TRBJ2-2; D unresolved. Germline V gives CDR1 MNHEY, CDR2 SMNVEV (reference sequence). Deletions cut 7 bases from V and 3 bases from J, with 21 bases between. The CDR3 is 17 residues long. DNA for the CDR3: TGTGCCAGCACCCTTGACGTTGCCCAGCTCCACACCGGGGAGCTGTTTTTT. The encoded protein is CASTLDVAQLHTGELFF.

CDR3 amino acids: CASSFYGGDSDTQYF. CDR3 sequence (DNA): TGTGCCAGCAGCTTTTACGGGGGGGACTCAGATACGCAGTATTTT. This sequence joins TRBV28 and TRBJ2-3, with 8 bases identical to TRBD2. This CDR3 is 15 amino acids long. The V and J ends lost 6 bases and 4 bases, in that order; junction bases with no gene match: 9. Per germline, CDR1 MDHEN and CDR2 SYDVKM.

The chain uses TRBV27 and TRBJ1-2, with 8 nucleotides matching TRBD1. Losses at the gene ends were 6 bases for V and 1 base for J; bases not matched to a gene: 10. This CDR3 region has 16 residues. Germline CDR1 reads MNHEY; CDR2 reads SMNVEV (reference sequence). DNA for the CDR3: TGTGCCAGCAGCGACAGGGGTGCCCCTTTTAACTATGGCTACACCTTC. Its translation is CASSDRGAPFNYGYTF.

The chain recombines TRBV7-2 with TRBJ2-1; 15 bases agree with TRBD2. Germline CDR1 reads SGHTA; CDR2 reads FQGNSA. This CDR3 region has 15 residues. The V segment lost 6 bases and the J segment 8 bases; nucleotides outside the gene matches: 5. The CDR3 nucleotides read TGTGCCAGCAGGGGACTAGCGGGAGGTATGTATGAGCAGTTCTTC. Translated: CASRGLAGGMYEQFF.

The chain is built from TRBV30 and TRBJ2-1, with D possibly being TRBD2 (5 bases). Trimming cost V 3 bases and J 0 bases, with 12 bases left between them. The CDR3 has 15 residues. CDR1 and CDR2 from the germline V gene are GTSNPN and SVGIG (reference sequence). The CDR3 region has the DNA TGTGCCTGGAGCGGAGGACCCAGCTCCTACAATGAGCAGTTCTTC. Protein sequence: CAWSGGPSSYNEQFF.

The gene calls are TRBV6-5 and TRBJ1-2, with D perhaps TRBD1 (5 bases). Between the trimmed V and J ends, which lost 2 bases and 6 bases, there was a span of 13 bases. CDR3 length: 14 amino acids. From germline, CDR1 is MNHEY and CDR2 SVGAGI. The CDR3 DNA is TGTGCCAGCAGTTACGACGGGGGATCAAATGGCTACACCTTC. Its translation: CASSYDGGSNGYTF.

Regarding this clone: This sample also contains other DNA sequences that code for the same CDR3. The rearrangement uses TRBV28 and TRBJ1-5; 9 bases match TRBD1. In germline, CDR1 is MDHEN, CDR2 SYDVKM. This CDR3 spans 14 amino acids. V trimming: 5 bases; J trimming: 4 bases; junction bases outside the gene matches: 3. CDR3 in DNA: TGTGCCAGCAGTCTGGGACAGGGTAATCAGCCCCAGCATTTT. Its protein product is CASSLGQGNQPQHF.